What follows are 26 T cell receptor beta chains derived from one specimen sequenced in a study of T cell responses to AZD1222 COVID-19 vaccine. Sequencing used immunoSEQ multiplex PCR; TCRdb keeps in-frame clones, though not all of them. The table includes 130,000 to 150,000 clones, 85% to 95% detected once. The sequenced sample was peripheral blood, obtained on day 0 of AZD1222 vaccination. The receptor source for this set is an adult in good health.

V usage is TRBV12-3 or TRBV12-4 and J usage is TRBJ2-5; no clear D gene. V lost 6 bases and J lost 4, with 9 bases in between. CDR3 length equals 12 residues. This chain's CDR3 is CASSPYGETQYF. The CDR3 coding sequence is TGTGCCAGCAGCCCGTACGGAGAGACCCAGTACTTC.

This chain joins TRBV28 and TRBJ2-5; 8 nucleotides match TRBD2. This CDR3 spans 15 amino acids. Germline CDR1 MDHEN, CDR2 SYDVKM. After removal of 6 bases from V and 5 bases from J, the junction contained 11 bases not matched to a gene. The CDR3, as DNA: TGTGCCAGCAGCCGGGGGGGGGCGGTAGTGGAGACCCAGTACTTC. This sequence encodes CASSRGGAVVETQYF.

This sequence joins TRBV6-5 and TRBJ2-5; 8 bases map to TRBD2. Germline assignment: CDR1 MNHEY and CDR2 SVGAGI. Trimming removed 8 bases from V and 5 bases from J; junction bases left unmatched: 10. The CDR3 totals 14 residues. CDR3 region: CASGRAGDGETQYF. The CDR3 DNA follows: TGTGCCAGCGGGAGAGCGGGAGATGGGGAGACCCAGTACTTC.

V gene TRBV30 combines with J gene TRBJ1-5; D might be TRBD1 (5 bases). V dropped 0 bases and J dropped 6 bases, with 12 bases sitting between them. The germline V gene encodes CDR1 GTSNPN and CDR2 SVGIG (reference sequence). This CDR3 has 14 residues. The CDR3 is CAWSVGSGGQPQHF. In DNA form, the CDR3 reads TGTGCCTGGAGTGTAGGGTCCGGGGGTCAGCCCCAGCATTTT.

The J gene is TRBJ2-3, the V gene TRBV11-2, with a weak D call TRBD2 (6 bases). Germline values: CDR1 SGHAT, CDR2 FQNNGV. The CDR3 is 18 amino acids. Trimming pared 2 bases from V and 0 bases from J, leaving 18 bases between. The DNA for the CDR3 is TGTGCCAGCAGCTTACTCTACACTAGCCGGTCTAGCACAGATACGCAGTATTTT. Translating gives CASSLLYTSRSSTDTQYF.

This chain connects TRBV5-4 to TRBJ1-2; 7 bases agree with TRBD1. V lost 4 bases and J lost 4; bases outside the gene matches: 4. CDR1 is SGHNT, CDR2 YYREEE, per germline (reference sequence). The CDR3 runs 13 residues. In DNA, the CDR3 is TGTGCCAGCAGCCGGGACAGTTCCTATGGCTACACCTTC. Amino acid sequence: CASSRDSSYGYTF.

This clone appeared once. V gene TRBV12-5 combines with J gene TRBJ2-3; tentatively, D is TRBD1 (5 bases). Trimming removed 1 base at V and 1 base at J, with 18 bases between. The CDR3 loop spans 18 amino acids. Germline V gene data show CDR1 as LGHNT and CDR2 as FRNRAP. CDR3: CASGLEEKTGLGTDTQYF. Here the CDR3 DNA reads TGTGCTAGTGGTTTGGAGGAAAAAACAGGCCTAGGCACAGATACGCAGTATTTT. The variable domain in full, completed from reference TRBV12-5 and TRBJ2-3, reads DARVTQTPRHKVTEMGQEVTMRCQPILGHNTVFWYRQTMMQGLELLAYFRNRAPLDDSGMPKDRFSAEMPDATLATLKIQPSEPRDSAVYFCASGLEEKTGLGTDTQYFGPGTRLTVL.

The CDR3 loop is CASSLKVGEKLFF. The CDR3 DNA reads TGTGCCAGCAGCCTGAAGGTCGGGGAAAAACTGTTTTTT. The chain combines TRBV6-5 with TRBJ1-4; no reliable D call. The CDR3 runs 13 residues. With 6 bases removed from V and 8 bases from J, the gap between germline ends came to 13 bases. The germline CDR1 and CDR2 sequences are MNHEY and SVGAGI.

This chain connects TRBV14 to TRBJ2-7, with no clear D. This CDR3 region has 12 residues. Trimming stripped 4 bases from V and 6 bases from J, with 10 bases between. The germline CDR1 and CDR2 sequences are SGHDN and FVKESK. CDR3 DNA sequence: TGTGCCAGCAGCCTGGGTTGGGGCGAGCAGTACTTC. It specifies CASSLGWGEQYF.

Concerning this clone itself: One junction end does not reproduce the germline sequence, and a read error may be involved. The chain carries TRBV7-9 and TRBJ1-3; a possible D gene is TRBD1 (6 bases). The CDR3 is made up of 14 amino acids. Per the germline V gene, CDR1 is SEHNR and CDR2 is FQNEAQ (reference sequence). The CDR3 DNA follows: TGTGCCAGCACCGAGGGGGGGACTGGCAACACCATATATTTT. Its translation is CASTEGGTGNTIYF.

The rearrangement joins TRBV28 to TRBJ1-2, with no clear D. V was shortened by 1 base and J by 5 bases, with 2 bases between the two germline ends. The CDR3 runs to 11 residues. CDR1 is MDHEN, CDR2 SYDVKM, per germline. DNA of the CDR3: TGTGCCAGCAGTTTATCGTATGGCTACACCTTC. Translated, it gives CASSLSYGYTF.

This chain uses TRBV5-1 with TRBJ2-1; 10 nucleotides agree with TRBD2. The CDR3 extends over 15 amino acids. J gave up 7 bases and V 0 bases, and 4 bases lay outside the gene matches. Germline V gene lookup returns CDR1 SGHRS and CDR2 YFSETQ. CDR3 amino acids: CASSLASGGVNEQFF. CDR3 DNA: TGCGCCAGCAGCTTGGCCAGCGGGGGGGTTAATGAGCAGTTCTTC.

This clone has a single count. The rearrangement joins TRBV30 to TRBJ1-1; D unclear. V was pared by 0 bases and J by 8 bases, with 16 bases between. This CDR3 has 14 amino acids. Germline V gives CDR1 GTSNPN, CDR2 SVGIG (reference sequence). The CDR3 DNA sequence: TGTGCCTGGAGTGTACGGGGTAGCGTCGGAGAAGCTTTCTTT. Residues: CAWSVRGSVGEAFF.

This chain joins TRBV7-9 and TRBJ2-4; unclear D gene. This CDR3 is 13 amino acids long. Germline values: CDR1 SEHNR, CDR2 FQNEAQ (reference sequence). Deletions cut 5 bases from V and 5 bases from J, with 10 bases between. CDR3 in amino acids: CASSRRVENIQYF. In DNA, the CDR3 is TGTGCCAGCAGCCGTCGGGTGGAAAACATTCAGTACTTC.

This clone came up once. V usage is TRBV4-2 and J usage is TRBJ2-7, with D unresolved. V was pared by 0 bases and J by 1 base, with 10 bases between. The CDR3 is 15 amino acids. CDR1 LGHNA and CDR2 YNFKEQ come from the germline V gene. This CDR3 is CASSQETDKSYEQYF. CDR3 nucleotides: TGTGCCAGCAGCCAAGAAACAGACAAATCCTACGAGCAGTACTTC.

This chain links TRBV2 with TRBJ1-2, with D uncertain. CDR1 and CDR2 (germline): SNHLY, FYNNEI. The V gene lost 7 bases and the J gene lost 4 bases, with 10 bases spanning the gap. The CDR3 sequence is 12 residues long. In nucleotides, the CDR3 is TGTGCCAGCACTATGCGGAGCTATGGCTACACCTTC. This gives the protein CASTMRSYGYTF.

V gene TRBV5-4 combines with J gene TRBJ1-2; D uncertain. CDR1 and CDR2 (germline): SGHNT, YYREEE (reference sequence). The CDR3 consists of 15 residues. Trimming left V 4 bases short and J 0 bases short, with 13 bases between. CDR3 nucleotides: TGTGCCAGCAGCCGTGGCGAGCCAACTAACTATGGCTACACCTTC. Translation: CASSRGEPTNYGYTF. Full variable domain (remainder filled in from reference TRBV5-4 and TRBJ1-2): ETGVTQSPTHLIKTRGQQVTLRCSSQSGHNTVSWYQQALGQGPQFIFQYYREEENGRGNFPPRFSGLQFPNYSSELNVNALELDDSALYLCASSRGEPTNYGYTFGSGTRLTVV.

The rearrangement joins TRBV2 to TRBJ1-5; maybe TRBD1 (5 bases). The V end lost 7 bases, the J end lost 6 bases, and 19 bases lay between the germline ends. Germline V gene sequence: CDR1 SNHLY, CDR2 FYNNEI. The CDR3 is 15 amino acids. Here the CDR3 reads CASNPGDLRGQPQHF. CDR3 in DNA: TGTGCCAGCAACCCCGGGGATTTAAGGGGTCAGCCCCAGCATTTT.

This clone was detected many times. This chain uses TRBV10-2 with TRBJ1-5; D remains unclear. V dropped 2 bases and J dropped 5 bases, with 10 bases sitting between them. This CDR3 has 14 residues. From germline, CDR1 is WSHSY and CDR2 SAAADI. The CDR3 loop is CASSEEGRHQPQHF. CDR3 sequence (DNA): TGCGCCAGCAGTGAGGAGGGCAGGCATCAGCCCCAGCATTTT.

A remark on this clone: An end of the junction differs from the germline gene, which may be a read error. The gene calls are TRBV5-1 and TRBJ2-7; 10 nucleotides agree with TRBD2. The length of the CDR3 is 12 residues. The germline CDR1 and CDR2 sequences are SGHRS and YFSETQ. CDR3 region: CASSLSGGAPFF. The CDR3 region has the DNA TGCGCCAGCAGCTTGAGCGGGGGGGCTCCCTTCTTC.

The genes are TRBV28 and TRBJ2-1; 11 nucleotides match TRBD1. This CDR3 has 15 amino acids. The junction had 10 bases not matched to a gene; V was cut back by 6 bases and J by 9 bases. Per the germline V gene, CDR1 is MDHEN and CDR2 is SYDVKM. The CDR3 spells CASSPGGDRGSEQFF. As DNA, the CDR3 is TGTGCCAGCAGCCCGGGGGGGGACAGGGGGAGTGAGCAGTTCTTC.

This sequence joins TRBV6-5 and TRBJ1-2, with 7 bases aligning to TRBD1. CDR3 length equals 12 residues. Germline V CDR1 and CDR2: MNHEY, SVGAGI. Trimming took 6 bases from V and 7 from J; bases not matched to a gene: 5. In nucleotides, the CDR3 is TGTGCCAGCAGCTCCGACAGGGTTGGCTACACCTTC. It encodes CASSSDRVGYTF.

The V call is TRBV12-5, the J call TRBJ2-2; 8 bases map to TRBD1. V trimming: 7 bases; J trimming: 4 bases; junction bases outside the gene matches: 8. Germline V gives CDR1 LGHNT, CDR2 FRNRAP. The CDR3 consists of 15 residues. The CDR3 loop is CASALGQASTGELFF. CDR3 nucleotides: TGTGCTAGTGCCCTGGGACAGGCGAGCACCGGGGAGCTGTTTTTT.

The CDR3 DNA is TGTGCCAGCAGTAGCCAAGGGTCCGGGAGCAATCAGCCCCAGCATTTT. Its protein product is CASSSQGSGSNQPQHF. The genes are TRBV6-2 or TRBV6-3 and TRBJ1-5; unclear D gene. The CDR3 loop spans 16 amino acids. CDR1 is MNHEY, CDR2 SVGEGT, per germline. Trimming removed 5 bases from V and 1 base from J, with 15 bases in between.

V is TRBV23-1 and J is TRBJ1-1; D is ambiguous. TRBV23-1 is designated an ORF whose function remains uncertain. The CDR3 extends over 14 amino acids. V lost 4 bases, J lost 2 bases, and 11 bases lay in between. The CDR3 DNA sequence: TGCGCCAGCAGTCTAAACAGATCTAACACTGAAGCTTTCTTT. It translates to CASSLNRSNTEAFF.

A single count supports this clone. CDR3 coding DNA: TGTGCCAGCAGTTTAGGCGGTGGTACTGAAGCTTTCTTT. Protein sequence: CASSLGGGTEAFF. J is TRBJ1-1 and V is TRBV12-3 or TRBV12-4; D not resolved. V shed 1 base and J shed 5 bases, with 8 bases lying between them. There are 13 residues in the CDR3.